This T cell receptor beta chain was found in a study of Graves' ophthalmopathy and Graves' hyperthyroidism. Overall study findings and caveats: From stable hyperthyroidism, ophthalmopathy was separated by a 13-signature model with roughly 89% sensitivity and roughly 84% specificity.

This clonotype was observed many times. Its matching antigen is unknown. TCR beta CDR3 amplification used RNA transcripts. Second-round multiplex PCR came after a first-round RT-PCR that employed HTBI primers. TCRdb ran MiXCR on the multiplex PCR reads and lists one entry per CDR3 protein. The repertoire consists of about 410,000 distinct CDR3 sequences, with around 16% occurring once and the leading ten covering roughly 1.5%. V lost 5 bases and J lost 8; bases outside the gene matches: 22. The germline V gene encodes CDR1 PRHDT and CDR2 FYEKMQ (reference sequence). The length of the CDR3 is 20 residues.

This TCR came from a woman aged 18-35 years with Graves' ophthalmopathy. The chain links TRBV13 to TRBJ2-2; TRBD2 matches 11 bases. Input material: peripheral blood. CDR3 bases: TGTGCCAGCAGCCCCCGGTCTACTAGCGGGGGCCCCCGACTCAGAGGGGAGCTGTTTTTT. It specifies CASSPRSTSGGPRLRGELFF. Variable domain in full (rest from reference TRBV13 and TRBJ2-2): AAGVIQSPRHLIKEKRETATLKCYPIPRHDTVYWYQQGPGQDPQFLISFYEKMQSDKGSIPDRFSAQQFSDYHSELNMSSLELGDSALYFCASSPRSTSGGPRLRGELFFGEGSRLTVL.